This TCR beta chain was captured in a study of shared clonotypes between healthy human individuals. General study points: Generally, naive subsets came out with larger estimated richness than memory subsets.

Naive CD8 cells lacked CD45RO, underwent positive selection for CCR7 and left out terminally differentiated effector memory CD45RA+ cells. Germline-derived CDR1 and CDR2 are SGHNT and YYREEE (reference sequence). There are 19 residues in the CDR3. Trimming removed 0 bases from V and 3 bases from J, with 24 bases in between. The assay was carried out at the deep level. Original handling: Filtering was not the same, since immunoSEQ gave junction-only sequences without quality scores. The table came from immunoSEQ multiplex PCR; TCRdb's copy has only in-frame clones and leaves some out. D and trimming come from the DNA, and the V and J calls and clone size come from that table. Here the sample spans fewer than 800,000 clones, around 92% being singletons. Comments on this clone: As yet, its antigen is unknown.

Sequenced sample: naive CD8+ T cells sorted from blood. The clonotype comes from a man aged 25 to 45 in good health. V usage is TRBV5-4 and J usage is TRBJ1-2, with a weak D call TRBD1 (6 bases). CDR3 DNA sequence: TGTGCCAGCAGCTTGGACCAGGGGAGAATCATGGGAAAGGACTATGGCTACACCTTC. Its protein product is CASSLDQGRIMGKDYGYTF.